Below are 27 T cell receptor beta chains sequenced from a single sample in a study of cytomegalovirus exposure and HLA in healthy donors. The PCR ran on 60 Vbeta and 13 Jbeta primers. The repertoire was sequenced with immunoSEQ multiplex PCR; TCRdb's copy has only in-frame clones and lacks some. The sample contains about 170,000 clones, 85% of which appear only once. The source material was PBMCs. These receptors all stem from a man aged 18 to 30 in good health and CMV-seropositive.

In this sample, this clone turned up a few times. The chain employs TRBV29-1 and TRBJ2-5; 8 bases agree with TRBD1. V lost 4 bases, J lost 5 bases, and 9 bases stayed unmatched. Per the germline V gene, CDR1 is SQVTM and CDR2 is ANQGSEA. This CDR3 is built from 14 residues. The CDR3 protein is CSVAGTGRGETQYF. The CDR3, as DNA: TGCAGCGTTGCCGGGACAGGTCGCGGGGAGACCCAGTACTTC.

The rearrangement uses TRBV7-9 and TRBJ2-5; D is perhaps TRBD1 (5 bases). The CDR3 extends over 14 amino acids. Germline values: CDR1 SEHNR, CDR2 FQNEAQ (reference sequence). V dropped 5 bases and J dropped 2 bases, with 12 bases sitting between them. The CDR3 bases are TGTGCCAGCAGCCTCAGGACACTGCAAGAGACCCAGTACTTC. Protein product: CASSLRTLQETQYF. Combining the CDR3 with reference TRBV7-9 and TRBJ2-5 gives the whole variable domain DTGVSQNPRHKITKRGQNVTFRCDPISEHNRLYWYRQTLGQGPEFLTYFQNEAQLEKSRLLSDRFSAERPKGSFSTLEIQRTEQGDSAMYLCASSLRTLQETQYFGPGTRLLVL.

V usage is TRBV5-6 and J usage is TRBJ1-5; 9 nucleotides agree with TRBD1. Germline V CDR1 and CDR2: SGHDT, YYEEEE. The CDR3 extends over 13 amino acids. The trim removed 6 bases at V and 6 bases at J, leaving 4 bases unmatched. The CDR3, as DNA: TGTGCCAGCACCACAGGGGGCGGTCAGCCCCAGCATTTT. It is translated as CASTTGGGQPQHF.

The rearrangement joins TRBV5-5 to TRBJ2-2; 13 bases align to TRBD2. CDR1 and CDR2 from the germline V gene are SGHKS and YYEKEE (reference sequence). After removal of 2 bases from V and 5 bases from J, the junction contained 6 bases not matched to a gene. This CDR3 contains 17 residues. CDR3: CASSLRLAGGPTGELFF. In DNA, the CDR3 is TGTGCCAGCAGCTTAAGACTAGCGGGGGGTCCTACCGGGGAGCTGTTTTTT. Together with reference TRBV5-5 and TRBJ2-2, the CDR3 gives the full variable domain: DAGVTQSPTHLIKTRGQQVTLRCSPISGHKSVSWYQQVLGQGPQFIFQYYEKEERGRGNFPDRFSARQFPNYSSELNVNALLLGDSALYLCASSLRLAGGPTGELFFGEGSRLTVL.

This rearrangement joins TRBV25-1 to TRBJ2-2, with D perhaps TRBD2 (5 bases). Germline lookup yields CDR1 MGHDK and CDR2 SYGVNS. V was shortened by 3 bases and J by 4 bases, with 15 bases between the two germline ends. The CDR3 contains 16 residues. In nucleotides, the CDR3 is TGTGCCAGCAGTGACACAGTAAACGGGGTCACCGGGGAGCTGTTTTTT. Protein product: CASSDTVNGVTGELFF. The full variable domain, in which reference TRBV25-1 and TRBJ2-2 provide the parts outside the CDR3, is EADIYQTPRYLVIGTGKKITLECSQTMGHDKMYWYQQDPGMELHLIHYSYGVNSTEKGDLSSESTVSRIRTEHFPLTLESARPSHTSQYLCASSDTVNGVTGELFFGEGSRLTVL.

This sequence joins TRBV5-4 and TRBJ1-1, with D possibly matching TRBD1 (5 bases). The CDR3 is made up of 14 amino acids. Trimming shortened V by 4 bases and J by 3 bases, and 13 bases separated the two germline ends. Germline V lookup: CDR1 SGHNT, CDR2 YYREEE (reference sequence). CDR3 loop: CASSRGVEDTEAFF. CDR3 bases: TGTGCCAGCAGCCGGGGGGTAGAAGACACTGAAGCTTTCTTT. Full variable domain (rest looked up from reference TRBV5-4 and TRBJ1-1): ETGVTQSPTHLIKTRGQQVTLRCSSQSGHNTVSWYQQALGQGPQFIFQYYREEENGRGNFPPRFSGLQFPNYSSELNVNALELDDSALYLCASSRGVEDTEAFFGQGTRLTVV.

This rearrangement joins TRBV7-6 to TRBJ2-1; 9 nucleotides line up with TRBD1. Germline CDR1 SGHVS, CDR2 FNYEAQ. J lost 2 bases, V lost 5 bases, and 4 bases had no gene match. The length of the CDR3 is 15 residues. The CDR3 bases are TGTGCCAGCAGCCCCGGACAGGGGACCTACAATGAGCAGTTCTTC. This gives the protein CASSPGQGTYNEQFF.

The chain combines TRBV4-2 with TRBJ2-7; D might be TRBD2 (6 bases). The germline V and J ends were trimmed by 1 base and 1 base, with 8 bases remaining between them. The length of the CDR3 is 14 residues. The germline V gene encodes CDR1 LGHNA and CDR2 YNFKEQ. CDR3 protein: CASSQVAGSYEQYF. The CDR3 region has the DNA TGTGCCAGCAGCCAAGTTGCGGGATCCTACGAGCAGTACTTC.

This chain connects TRBV5-1 to TRBJ2-2; D not certain. Trimming removed 0 bases at V and 6 bases at J, with 9 bases between. The CDR3 consists of 14 residues. Germline V gives CDR1 SGHRS, CDR2 YFSETQ. As DNA, the CDR3 is TGCGCCAGCAGCTTGGTTCCGGCGGCCGGGGAGCTGTTTTTT. Translating gives CASSLVPAAGELFF. The full variable domain, in which reference TRBV5-1 and TRBJ2-2 provide the parts outside the CDR3, is KAGVTQTPRYLIKTRGQQVTLSCSPISGHRSVSWYQQTPGQGLQFLFEYFSETQRNKGNFPGRFSGRQFSNSRSEMNVSTLELGDSALYLCASSLVPAAGELFFGEGSRLTVL.

V usage is TRBV7-9 and J usage is TRBJ2-5; TRBD1 is a possible D gene (6 bases). V shed 1 base and J shed 2 bases, with 11 bases lying between them. CDR3 length: 15 amino acids. The germline V gene encodes CDR1 SEHNR and CDR2 FQNEAQ (reference sequence). CDR3 residues: CASSLGLQGQETQYF. CDR3 sequence (DNA): TGTGCCAGCAGCTTAGGTCTACAGGGACAAGAGACCCAGTACTTC.

This clone came up a few times. The chain couples TRBV15 to TRBJ2-7, with a weak D call TRBD2 (6 bases). The CDR3 is 15 amino acids. Per the germline V gene, CDR1 is LNHNV and CDR2 is YYDKDF (reference sequence). The V end was cut by 0 bases, the J end by 3 bases, with 12 bases between. The CDR3 protein is CATSRDTGLNYEQYF. As DNA, the CDR3 is TGTGCCACCAGCAGAGACACGGGACTCAACTACGAGCAGTACTTC.

V is TRBV30 and J is TRBJ2-2, with 7 bases lining up with TRBD1. V lost 4 bases, J lost 1 base, and 9 bases stayed unmatched. Per germline, CDR1 GTSNPN and CDR2 SVGIG (reference sequence). This CDR3 is 16 amino acids long. The CDR3 bases are TGTGCCTGGACCCACCAGGGGGTCAGGAACACCGGGGAGCTGTTTTTT. This codes for CAWTHQGVRNTGELFF.

The V and J genes are TRBV9 and TRBJ1-1; D possibly corresponds to TRBD1 (5 bases). With 3 bases removed from V and 6 bases from J, the gap between germline ends came to 15 bases. CDR3 length: 14 residues. Per the germline V gene, CDR1 is SGDLS and CDR2 is YYNGEE. CDR3 loop: CASSEGLRLSEAFF. The CDR3 DNA follows: TGTGCCAGCAGCGAGGGACTGCGTTTATCTGAAGCTTTCTTT.

The chain combines TRBV7-6 with TRBJ2-1; 16 bases are a match to TRBD2. Germline lookup yields CDR1 SGHVS and CDR2 FNYEAQ. The J segment lost 6 bases and the V segment lost 4 bases, leaving 3 bases of the junction unmatched. The CDR3 is 16 amino acids. The CDR3 here is CASSSGTSGGGNEQFF. For the CDR3, the DNA is TGTGCCAGCAGCTCCGGGACTAGCGGGGGGGGCAATGAGCAGTTCTTC.

This chain joins TRBV4-1 and TRBJ1-6; the match to TRBD1 covers 8 bases. The CDR3 totals 16 residues. With V trimmed by 2 bases and J by 10 bases, 10 bases remained unmatched. CDR1 is MGHRA, CDR2 YSYEKL, per germline. The DNA of the CDR3 is TGCGCCAGCAGCCAATTCGACAGGGGAAAATACTCACCCCTCCACTTT. It yields the protein CASSQFDRGKYSPLHF.

This sequence joins TRBV11-2 and TRBJ2-7; 10 positions match TRBD1. After removal of 7 bases from V and 2 bases from J, the junction contained 11 bases not matched to a gene. The CDR3 sequence is 16 residues long. The germline V gene encodes CDR1 SGHAT and CDR2 FQNNGV. The CDR3 region has the DNA TGTGCCAGCAACGGGGGGGGACAGGGGACCCCCTACGAGCAGTACTTC. It yields the protein CASNGGGQGTPYEQYF.

In nucleotides, the CDR3 is TGTGCCAGCAGCGACAGTGATGAGCAGTTCTTC. Translation gives CASSDSDEQFF. The chain joins TRBV9 to TRBJ2-1; D is uncertain. The CDR3 sequence is 11 residues long. Germline CDR1 is SGDLS and CDR2 is YYNGEE. Trimming took 3 bases from V and 8 from J, leaving 6 bases between them. Variable domain in full (rest from reference TRBV9 and TRBJ2-1): DSGVTQTPKHLITATGQRVTLRCSPRSGDLSVYWYQQSLDQGLQFLIQYYNGEERAKGNILERFSAQQFPDLHSELNLSSLELGDSALYFCASSDSDEQFFGPGTRLTVL.

On this clone itself: Germline is not matched at one junction end, which may reflect a read error. The chain uses TRBV6-1 and TRBJ1-5; 9 nucleotides match TRBD1. The germline gives CDR1 MNHNS, CDR2 SASEGT. The CDR3 is 13 residues long. In DNA, the CDR3 is TGTGCCAGCAGACAGGGGGCGAACGCCTACGGGGATTTT. Translation gives CASRQGANAYGDF.

J is TRBJ1-3 and V is TRBV5-1; no clear D gene. The V end was cut by 0 bases, the J end by 6 bases, with 10 bases between. Germline CDR1 and CDR2: SGHRS and YFSETQ. CDR3 length: 14 residues. The CDR3 DNA reads as TGCGCCAGCAGCTTGGGCAGGAATGAAAACACCATATATTTT. This translates into CASSLGRNENTIYF.

With respect to this clone: The junction shows a germline mismatch at one end, possibly a read error. CDR3 region: CASSQDWEVVGANGLTF. The CDR3 nucleotides are TGCGCCAGCAGCCAAGATTGGGAAGTCGTGGGGGCCAACGGCCTGACTTTC. The V call is TRBV4-3, the J call TRBJ2-6, with TRBD1 as a possible D gene (6 bases). The CDR3 totals 17 residues. Germline loops: CDR1 LGHNA, CDR2 YSLEER.

The J gene is TRBJ1-6, the V gene TRBV7-9; D may be TRBD1 (6 bases). V was clipped by 2 bases and J by 6 bases, with 11 bases between them. Germline assignment: CDR1 SEHNR and CDR2 FQNEAQ (reference sequence). The CDR3 is 15 residues long. The CDR3 loop reads CASSLSRGLNSPLHF. The CDR3 nucleotides read TGTGCCAGCAGCTTATCCAGGGGCCTTAATTCACCCCTCCACTTT.

The genes are TRBV6-1 and TRBJ2-7; 7 bases are shared with TRBD1. Germline V gene data show CDR1 as MNHNS and CDR2 as SASEGT. The CDR3 is made up of 15 amino acids. The junction had 9 bases not matched to a gene; V was cut back by 4 bases and J by 3 bases. The CDR3 protein is CASSVNWDRDYEQYF. The CDR3 DNA is TGTGCCAGCAGTGTGAACTGGGACAGAGACTACGAGCAGTACTTC.

This sequence joins TRBV7-3 and TRBJ1-3, with a weak D call TRBD1 (6 bases). Germline loops: CDR1 SGHTA, CDR2 FQGTGA. Deletions cut 2 bases from V and 2 bases from J, with 10 bases between. The CDR3 consists of 15 residues. Here the CDR3 DNA reads TGTGCCAGCAGCTTACAGGCAGGGGCTGGAAACACCATATATTTT. This sequence encodes CASSLQAGAGNTIYF.

J is TRBJ1-1 and V is TRBV7-9; D is ambiguous. Germline lookup yields CDR1 SEHNR and CDR2 FQNEAQ (reference sequence). The CDR3 length is 13 residues. The V gene lost 2 bases and the J gene lost 2 bases, with 6 bases spanning the gap. The CDR3 bases are TGTGCCAGCAGCTTAATAGATAACACTGAAGCTTTCTTT. As protein: CASSLIDNTEAFF. Supplemented by reference TRBV7-9 and TRBJ1-1, the full variable domain reads DTGVSQNPRHKITKRGQNVTFRCDPISEHNRLYWYRQTLGQGPEFLTYFQNEAQLEKSRLLSDRFSAERPKGSFSTLEIQRTEQGDSAMYLCASSLIDNTEAFFGQGTRLTVV.

The V call is TRBV27, the J call TRBJ1-2; the match to TRBD1 covers 8 bases. Germline V lookup: CDR1 MNHEY, CDR2 SMNVEV (reference sequence). J was trimmed by 6 bases and V by 6 bases; bases with no gene match: 3. The CDR3 is 12 amino acids. As DNA, the CDR3 is TGTGCCAGCAGAAACAGGGGGGATGGCTACACCTTC. This sequence encodes CASRNRGDGYTF.

This clone appeared a few times. The chain has TRBV29-1 and TRBJ1-1; possible D gene TRBD1, 5 bases. The CDR3 spans 12 residues. Deletions cut 4 bases from V and 1 base from J, with 7 bases between. Germline CDR1 is SQVTM and CDR2 is ANQGSEA. In DNA form, the CDR3 reads TGCAGCGTTGGGGGGGGGAACACTGAAGCTTTCTTT. This sequence encodes CSVGGGNTEAFF.

This chain connects TRBV27 to TRBJ2-1; no clear D. V was cut by 0 bases and J by 2 bases, with 5 bases left in between. CDR3 size: 14 residues. Per germline, CDR1 MNHEY and CDR2 SMNVEV (reference sequence). The chain's CDR3 is CASSLSPTYNEQFF. The CDR3 region has the DNA TGTGCCAGCAGTTTATCCCCTACCTACAATGAGCAGTTCTTC.